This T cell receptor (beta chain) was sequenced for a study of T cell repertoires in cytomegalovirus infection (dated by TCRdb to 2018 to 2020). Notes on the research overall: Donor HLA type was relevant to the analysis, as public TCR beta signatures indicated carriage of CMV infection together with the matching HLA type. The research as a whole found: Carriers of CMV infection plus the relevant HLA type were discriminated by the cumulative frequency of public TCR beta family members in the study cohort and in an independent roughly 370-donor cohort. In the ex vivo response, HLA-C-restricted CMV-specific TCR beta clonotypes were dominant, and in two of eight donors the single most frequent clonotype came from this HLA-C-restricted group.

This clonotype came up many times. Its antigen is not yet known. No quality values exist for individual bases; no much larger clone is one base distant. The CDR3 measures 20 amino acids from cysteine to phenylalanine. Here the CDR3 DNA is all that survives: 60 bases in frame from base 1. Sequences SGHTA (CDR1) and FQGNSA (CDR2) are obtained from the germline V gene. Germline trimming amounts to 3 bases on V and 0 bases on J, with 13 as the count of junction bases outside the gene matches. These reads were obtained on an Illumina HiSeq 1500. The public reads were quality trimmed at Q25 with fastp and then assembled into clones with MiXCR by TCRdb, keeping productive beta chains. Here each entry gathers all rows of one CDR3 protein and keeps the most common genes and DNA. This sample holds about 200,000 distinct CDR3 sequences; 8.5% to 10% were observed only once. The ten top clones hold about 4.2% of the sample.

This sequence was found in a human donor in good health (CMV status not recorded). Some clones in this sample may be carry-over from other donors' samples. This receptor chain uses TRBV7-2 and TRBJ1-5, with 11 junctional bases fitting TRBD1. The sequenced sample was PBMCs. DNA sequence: TGTGCCAGCAGCTTGGGACAGGGGGGGGATCGGCCGTATAGCAATCAGCCCCAGCATTTT. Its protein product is CASSLGQGGDRPYSNQPQHF. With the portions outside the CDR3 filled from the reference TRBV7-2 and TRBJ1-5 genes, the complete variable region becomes GAGVSQSPSNKVTEKGKDVELRCDPISGHTALYWYRQSLGQGLEFLIYFQGNSAPDKSGLPSDRFSAERTGGSVSTLTIQRTQQEDSAVYLCASSLGQGGDRPYSNQPQHFGDGTRLSIL.